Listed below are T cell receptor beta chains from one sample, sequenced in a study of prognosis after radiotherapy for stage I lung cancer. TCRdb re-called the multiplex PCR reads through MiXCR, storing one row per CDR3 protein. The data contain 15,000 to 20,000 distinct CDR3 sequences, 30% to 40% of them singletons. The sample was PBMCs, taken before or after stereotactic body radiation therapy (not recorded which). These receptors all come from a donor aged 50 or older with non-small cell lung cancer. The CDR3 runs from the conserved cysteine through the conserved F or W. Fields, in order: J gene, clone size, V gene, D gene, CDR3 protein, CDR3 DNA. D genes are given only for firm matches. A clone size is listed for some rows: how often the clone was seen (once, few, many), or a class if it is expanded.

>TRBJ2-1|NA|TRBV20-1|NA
CSSGQIYNDQFF
TGCAGTTCCGGACAGATCTACAATGACCAGTTCTTC
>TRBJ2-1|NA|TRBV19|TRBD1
CASIGTVKGEQFF
TGTGCCAGTATTGGGACAGTGAAGGGTGAGCAGTTCTTC
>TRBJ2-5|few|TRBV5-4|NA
CASRRTNQETQYF
TGTGCCAGCCGGCGGACAAACCAAGAGACCCAGTACTTC
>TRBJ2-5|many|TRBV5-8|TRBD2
CASSPGTKGFQETQYF
TGTGCCAGCAGCCCCGGGACTAAGGGCTTTCAAGAGACCCAGTACTTC
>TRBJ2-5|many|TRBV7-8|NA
CASSPPPGLLETQYF
TGTGCCAGCAGCCCCCCCCCAGGCTTGTTAGAGACCCAGTACTTC
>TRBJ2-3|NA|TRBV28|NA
CASSLLDLSHRRSTDTQYF
TGTGCCAGCAGTTTATTGGACCTAAGTCACAGGAGATCCACAGATACGCAGTATTTT
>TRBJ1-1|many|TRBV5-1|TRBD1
CASKGTVNTEAFF
TGCGCCAGCAAGGGGACAGTGAACACTGAAGCTTTCTTT
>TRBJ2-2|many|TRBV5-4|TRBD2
CASSPGAGETGELFF
TGTGCCAGCAGCCCTGGGGCGGGAGAAACCGGGGAGCTGTTTTTT
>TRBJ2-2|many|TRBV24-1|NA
CATSDLGLAGGELFF
TGTGCCACCAGTGATTTAGGGCTAGCAGGCGGGGAGCTGTTTTTT
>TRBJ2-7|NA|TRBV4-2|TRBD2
CDSSQGLEGSYEQYF
TGTGACAGCAGCCAAGGACTAGAGGGAAGCTACGAGCAGTACTTC
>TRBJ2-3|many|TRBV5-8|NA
CASSFGGHSTDTQYF
TGTGCCAGCAGCTTTGGCGGACATAGCACAGATACGCAGTATTTT
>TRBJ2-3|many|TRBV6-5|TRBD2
CASSYRTSGRPDTQYF
TGTGCCAGCAGTTACCGGACTAGCGGGAGGCCAGATACGCAGTATTTT
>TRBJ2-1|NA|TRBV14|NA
CASSVALSFEQFF
TGTGCCAGCAGCGTCGCCCTAAGCTTTGAGCAGTTCTTC
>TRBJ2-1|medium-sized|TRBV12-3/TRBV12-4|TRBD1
CASSYRDRVLDEQFF
TGTGCCAGCAGTTACCGGGACAGGGTGTTGGATGAGCAGTTCTTC
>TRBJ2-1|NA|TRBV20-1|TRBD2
CSVNQAGGTNEQFF
TGCAGTGTTAACCAAGCGGGAGGTACGAATGAGCAGTTCTTC
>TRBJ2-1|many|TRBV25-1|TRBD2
CASSARLAGIDNEQFF
TGTGCCAGCAGCGCTAGACTAGCGGGCATCGACAATGAGCAGTTCTTC